Included here is one T cell receptor beta chain sequence, with context. What it binds is unknown. V gave up 3 bases and J gave up 3 bases, with 13 bases separating them. The CDR3 is 15 amino acids. Germline V CDR1 and CDR2: SGHRS, YFSETQ. TCRdb used MiXCR to reprocess the 5' RACE reads, holding one entry per CDR3 protein. The sample consists of 200,000 to 250,000 distinct CDR3 sequences, around 9.5% of them appearing once. The data were obtained in a study of T-cell memory formation after mild COVID-19. Study-wide findings and caveats: Mostly located in CM and EM were contracting CD4+ clones, with contracting CD8+ clones located in EMRA.

The specimen was PBMCs or a T cell subset sorted from them (not recorded which). The chain joins TRBV5-1 to TRBJ1-3; D ambiguous. The clonotype comes from a young man who had mild COVID-19 (a few samples of this study predate the infection). Cell type and time point are not known. CDR3 protein: CASSSGGWDGNTIYF. Here the CDR3 DNA reads TGCGCCAGCAGCTCAGGAGGCTGGGATGGAAACACCATATATTTT.